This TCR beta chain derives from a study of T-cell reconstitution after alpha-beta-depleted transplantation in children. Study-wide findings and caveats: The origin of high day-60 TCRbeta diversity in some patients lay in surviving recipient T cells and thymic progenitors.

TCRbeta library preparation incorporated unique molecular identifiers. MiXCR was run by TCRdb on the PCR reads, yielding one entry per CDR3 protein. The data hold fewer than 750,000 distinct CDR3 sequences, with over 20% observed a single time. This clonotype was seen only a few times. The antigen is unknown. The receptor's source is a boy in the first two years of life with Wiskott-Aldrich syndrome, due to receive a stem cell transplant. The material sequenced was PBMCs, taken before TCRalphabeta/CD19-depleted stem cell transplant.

Here the CDR3 DNA reads TGCGCCAGCAGCGGGCCAGGGGGAGGTACTGAAGCTTTCTTT. This translates into CASSGPGGGTEAFF. This rearrangement joins TRBV5-1 to TRBJ1-1, with 7 bases fitting TRBD1. The length of the CDR3 is 14 residues. CDR1 is SGHRS and CDR2 is YFSETQ in the germline V gene. The V segment lost 4 bases and the J segment 5 bases; nucleotides outside the gene matches: 8.